The clone carrying this T cell receptor beta chain was observed many times. V lost 3 bases and J 6 bases, leaving 12 bases between the germline ends. This CDR3 has 13 amino acids. These data belong to a study of T cells after yellow fever vaccination. TCRdb called the 5' RACE reads again in MiXCR, with one record for every CDR3 protein. The sample consists of 300,000 to 350,000 distinct CDR3 sequences, roughly 4.3% of them appearing once. The sequence was collected from a man in his late teens or twenties who received the YFV17D yellow fever vaccine. The chain combines TRBV12-3 or TRBV12-4 with TRBJ2-7, with D perhaps TRBD1 (6 bases). The sequences come from PBMCs, collected 15 days after the yellow fever booster vaccination. CDR3 bases: TGTGCCAGCAGTTTTAACAGGGAAAGCGAGCAGTACTTC. Amino acid sequence: CASSFNRESEQYF.